This TCR beta chain derives from a study of vaccination and CD4 T cells after COVID-19. As for the study in general: The study enrolled six male and four female convalescents, two of whom were Hispanic. Overlapping spike peptides of SARS-CoV-2, HCoV-NL63, HCoV-OC43 and HCoV-229E stimulated the cells.

Described time point: late sampling 161 to 241 days after vaccination in three convalescent patients. As to treatment: roughly 11-day PBMC culture with coronavirus spike peptide pools or control peptides (ViraFEST assay). Researchers reported culturing 2 million or so PBMCs per well with approximately 9.3 IU/ml IL-2 and about 9.2 ug/ml peptide pools. Oncomine TCR Beta short-read sequencing was applied to DNA from cultured CD4+ T cells. Genomic DNA extraction was carried out from cultured CD4+ T cells. Using its own MiXCR run on the PCR reads, TCRdb lists one record per CDR3 protein. The sample contains nearly 25,000 distinct CDR3 sequences, less than 40% of which appear only once. Trimming pared 6 bases from V and 8 bases from J, leaving 11 bases between. CDR1 and CDR2 from the germline V gene are MNHNS and SASEGT. The CDR3 is 12 residues long. About this clonotype: What it binds is unknown.

This chain links TRBV6-1 with TRBJ1-5; no definite D call. Source: CD4+ T cells from blood, cultured in vitro, taken about 7 months after SARS-CoV-2 vaccination. This clonotype was sampled from a human donor who had recovered from COVID-19. CDR3 sequence reads: CASRIFGEPQHF. The CDR3 region has the DNA TGTGCCAGCAGGATCTTCGGGGAGCCCCAGCATTTT.